These T cell receptor beta chains were read from a single sample in a study of blood T cell repertoires in COVID-19. TCRdb keeps only in-frame clones here, not all; method: immunoSEQ multiplex PCR. The sample yields about 310,000 clones, about 89% seen once. Sequenced input: PBMCs or T cells enriched from blood (not recorded which). All receptors come from a man between 60 and 75 years old who had recovered from COVID-19. The CDR3 runs from the conserved cysteine through the conserved F or W. The D gene is left open where the match is weak. Clone size is stated in some rows and not others, as once, few, many or a class when expanded.

>TRBV11-2|TRBJ1-4|.|few
TGTGCCAGCAGCTTAGTGACAGTTAGAACTAATGAAAAACTGTTTTTT
CASSLVTVRTNEKLFF
>TRBV25-1|TRBJ1-2|TRBD1|.
TGTGCCAGCAGTGATAGGCGGGGGACAGGGTTTTGGTTCCACACCTTC
CASSDRRGTGFWFHTF
>TRBV19|TRBJ1-5|TRBD1|.
TGTGCCAGTAGTAAGGGACAGGGATATAGCAATCAGCCCCAGCATTTT
CASSKGQGYSNQPQHF
>TRBV6-6|TRBJ1-5|TRBD1|.
TGTGCCACCGGGGCAGGGGGCGCTTGGCAGCCCCAGCATTTT
CATGAGGAWQPQHF
>TRBV24-1|TRBJ1-1|.|.
TGTGCCACCCAAGAGCCGGGCGGGCTCATGAACACTGAAGCTTTCTTT
CATQEPGGLMNTEAFF
>TRBV4-2|TRBJ2-7|.|.
TGTGCCAGCAGCCAAGCTTCTAGTATATACTTC
CASSQASSIYF
>TRBV3-1/TRBV3-2|TRBJ2-1|TRBD2|few
TGTGCCAGCAGCCAAGACCCCAGCGGGAGTTCCGGTGAGCAGTTCTTC
CASSQDPSGSSGEQFF
>TRBV5-4|TRBJ2-5|TRBD2|.
TGTGCCAGCAGCATTGAGGGGAGGGAGGAGACCCAGTACTTC
CASSIEGREETQYF
>TRBV5-1|TRBJ1-3|.|.
TGCGCCAGCAGCTCCTGGGACACGAGCTCTGGAAACACCATATATTTT
CASSSWDTSSGNTIYF
>TRBV6-4|TRBJ2-7|TRBD2|few
TGTGCCAGCAGTGCTGTAGCGGGAGGGCACTACGAGCAGTACTTC
CASSAVAGGHYEQYF
>TRBV7-2|TRBJ1-1|.|.
TGTGCCAGCAGCTTAAGACCCGACAGGCACACTGAAGCTTTCTTT
CASSLRPDRHTEAFF
>TRBV11-3|TRBJ2-5|.|.
TGTGCCAGCAGCTACTCATTTCTGGAGACCCAGTACTTC
CASSYSFLETQYF
>TRBV18|TRBJ2-2|TRBD2|once
TGTGCCAGCTCACCACCGAACAGCGGGAGCTTTGGCACCGGGGAGCTGTTTTTT
CASSPPNSGSFGTGELFF
>TRBV5-1|TRBJ1-2|TRBD1|.
TGCGCCAGCAGCCGCAATGGACAGGGGGCCGGGGGCTACACCTTC
CASSRNGQGAGGYTF
>TRBV19|TRBJ1-4|.|few
TGTGCCAGTAGGAGTCAAGTGGGGTCAGGGGAACCTGAAAAACTGTTTTTT
CASRSQVGSGEPEKLFF
>TRBV5-1|TRBJ1-1|.|.
TGCGCCAGCAGCTTCTCAGGCCCGAACACTGAAGCTTTCTTT
CASSFSGPNTEAFF
>TRBV10-3|TRBJ1-5|TRBD1|once
TGTGCCATCAGTGAGTCACGACAGGGCTTCGATCAGCCCCAGCATTTT
CAISESRQGFDQPQHF
>TRBV3-1/TRBV3-2|TRBJ1-1|TRBD1|.
TGTGCCAGCAGCCTATACCCGACAGGGCGGCCTGAAGCTTTCTTT
CASSLYPTGRPEAFF
>TRBV21-1|TRBJ1-1|.|.
TGTGCCAGCAGCAGGGGACAATTGAACACTGAAGCTTTCTTT
CASSRGQLNTEAFF
>TRBV5-1|TRBJ2-7|.|.
TGCGCCAGCAGTCTGGAACCAGGTGGGTCCTACGAGCAGTACTTC
CASSLEPGGSYEQYF
>TRBV10-2|TRBJ2-3|TRBD2|.
TGCGCCAGCAGTGAAAGCGGGAGAACAGATACGCAGTATTTT
CASSESGRTDTQYF
>TRBV30|TRBJ2-1|TRBD2|.
TGTGCCTGGAGCGCGGGACTAGCAAAAGACTACAATGAGCAGTTCTTC
CAWSAGLAKDYNEQFF
>TRBV5-5|TRBJ2-7|TRBD2|.
TGTGCCAGCAGCTGGGGGACCGGGACTAGCACGTACGAGCAGTACTTC
CASSWGTGTSTYEQYF
>TRBV7-2|TRBJ2-7|TRBD1|.
TGTGCCAGCAGAGCCCGGGACAGGGTCTCCGAGCAGTACTTC
CASRARDRVSEQYF
>TRBV3-1/TRBV3-2|TRBJ1-3|TRBD1|.
TGTGCCAGCAGCCGCGGGACAGGGCAGAGCTCTGGAAACACCATATATTTT
CASSRGTGQSSGNTIYF
>TRBV11-2|TRBJ2-1|TRBD1|.
TGTGCCAGCAGCTCAGGGGGTCAAAGAGGTAATGAGCAGTTCTTC
CASSSGGQRGNEQFF
>TRBV13|TRBJ2-2|TRBD1|.
TGTGCCAGCAGCCCTCGGACAGGGAGGTACACCGGGGAGCTGTTTTTT
CASSPRTGRYTGELFF
>TRBV5-8|TRBJ2-1|TRBD1|once
TGTGCCAGCAGCAAGGACAGGGGAGGCAATGAGCAGTTCTTC
CASSKDRGGNEQFF
>TRBV7-2|TRBJ2-3|.|.
TGTGCCAGCAGCTTAGGGACTCCCGGCCCAGATACGCAGTATTTT
CASSLGTPGPDTQYF
>TRBV5-1|TRBJ2-1|.|.
TGCGCCAGCAGCTTGCCGCCTGGGGGAGACAGGACGAGTAATGAGCAGTTCTTC
CASSLPPGGDRTSNEQFF
>TRBV19|TRBJ2-7|.|once
TGTGCCAGTAATTCGACAGCATGCATAAACTCCTACGAGCAGTACTTC
CASNSTACINSYEQYF
>TRBV6-5|TRBJ2-7|TRBD1|.
TGTGCCAGCAGTTCTTGGACAGGCTTTTACGAGCAGTACTTC
CASSSWTGFYEQYF
>TRBV3-1/TRBV3-2|TRBJ1-1|.|.
TGTGCCAGCAGCCACGCTACCGGTTTT
CASSHATGF
>TRBV6-2/TRBV6-3|TRBJ2-1|.|.
TGTGCCAGCAGCTCCGCCCCTGGGCGGGGGCGCTACAATGAGCAGTTCTTC
CASSSAPGRGRYNEQFF
>TRBV5-4|TRBJ2-2|TRBD2|.
TGTGCCAGCAGCTTCGAGGGGACTAGCGGGAGGTACAGCGGGGAGCTGTTTTTT
CASSFEGTSGRYSGELFF
>TRBV5-4|TRBJ2-2|TRBD1|.
TGTGCCAGCAGCTTGGATCTACAGGGGGCAACAACCGGGGAGCTGTTTTTT
CASSLDLQGATTGELFF
>TRBV5-4|TRBJ2-3|TRBD2|.
TGTGCCAGCAGCCCGGGGGGGGCCCGCGGCACAGATACGCAGTATTTT
CASSPGGARGTDTQYF
>TRBV7-9|TRBJ1-1|.|.
TGTGCCAGCAGCCGTACGACAGTGAACACTGAAGCTTTCTTT
CASSRTTVNTEAFF
>TRBV3-1/TRBV3-2|TRBJ2-2|.|.
TGTGCCAGCAGAGCTATGGACTTAGACGCCGGGGAGCTGTTTTTT
CASRAMDLDAGELFF
>TRBV9|TRBJ2-1|.|.
TGTGCCAGCAGCGCCAGTAGTAGGGGTGGTGAGCAGTTCTTC
CASSASSRGGEQFF
>TRBV6-1|TRBJ2-7|.|.
TGTGCCAGCAGTGAAGCCAGAACATACTACGAGCAGTACTTC
CASSEARTYYEQYF
>TRBV6-6|TRBJ1-1|TRBD1|.
TGTGCCAGCAGTCCCCGGGACAGGGGGCGCGGTGAAGCTTTCTTT
CASSPRDRGRGEAFF
>TRBV5-1|TRBJ2-3|TRBD2|.
TGCGCCAGCCGAGCGGGAGGGCCCGCAGATACGCAGTATTTT
CASRAGGPADTQYF
>TRBV7-2|TRBJ2-7|.|.
TGTGCCAGCAGCGGAGGAACTAGTCGCGCGGCCTACGAGCAGTACTTC
CASSGGTSRAAYEQYF
>TRBV10-3|TRBJ1-2|.|.
TGTGCCATCAGTGCCAGTAACTATGGCTACACCTTC
CAISASNYGYTF
>TRBV5-1|TRBJ2-5|.|.
TGCGCCAGCAGCTTGGCGCCCGGGACAATCCAAGAGACCCAGTACTTC
CASSLAPGTIQETQYF
>TRBV7-2|TRBJ1-5|.|.
TGTGCCAGCAGCTTAGATTTCTTTAGCAATCAGCCCCAGCATTTT
CASSLDFFSNQPQHF
>TRBV5-1|TRBJ2-5|TRBD1|.
TGCGCCAGCAGCCTGACAGGGGGGGACGAGACCCAGTACTTC
CASSLTGGDETQYF
>TRBV21-1|TRBJ1-2|.|.
TGTGCCAGCACCGAAGGGGACAGGGGGAATCGTGGCTACACCTTC
CASTEGDRGNRGYTF
>TRBV7-9|TRBJ2-2|.|.
TGTGCCAGCAGCTTAAGTAGGGGAGGATCCGGGGAGCTGTTTTTT
CASSLSRGGSGELFF